The clone carrying this TCR beta chain was seen repeatedly, ten times or more. These data originate in a study of identical twins. This CDR3 is 14 amino acids long. Trimming removed 1 base at V and 9 bases at J, with 13 bases between. CDR1 MDHEN and CDR2 SYDVKM come from the germline V gene. A universal primer binding site was introduced by template switching. The final cDNA contained unique molecular identifiers. TCRdb recomputed calls from the 5' RACE reads with MiXCR, one row per CDR3 protein. The table shows 200,000 to 250,000 distinct CDR3 sequences, with under 12% occurring only once. V and J are TRBV28 and TRBJ1-5; no firm D call. This TCR was sampled from a man in his forties or fifties in good health. The sequencing sample was made of memory T cells sorted from blood. The DNA of the CDR3 is TGTGCCAGCAGTTTATCGGGCAGCCGGGGGCCCCAGCATTTT. Its translation is CASSLSGSRGPQHF.